The rows below give T cell receptor beta chains drawn from one sample of a study of response to subunit inactivated influenza vaccine. Each CDR3 protein is one row after TCRdb ran MiXCR on the RT-PCR reads. In the table there are around 530,000 distinct CDR3 sequences, about 15% of which are singletons. The sequences come from CD4+ T cells sorted from PBMCs, collected around 25 months after vaccination. The receptors come from a man aged 50 to 69 who received an inactivated influenza vaccine. The CDR3 runs from the conserved cysteine through the conserved F or W. A D gene is named only where the DNA matches it firmly. Part of the rows lack a size; the others show once, few, many or a class for expanded clones.

TRBV10-3	TRBD1	-	TRBJ2-7	CAIRSQGNYEQYF	TGTGCCATCAGGTCACAGGGGAACTACGAGCAGTACTTC
TRBV12-3/TRBV12-4	-	few	TRBJ1-5	CASSLGVVGNQPQHF	TGTGCCAGCAGTTTAGGTGTAGTCGGCAATCAGCCCCAGCATTTT
TRBV20-1	TRBD2	-	TRBJ2-7	CSAPTSGGYYEQYF	TGCAGTGCTCCGACTAGCGGGGGATACTACGAGCAGTACTTC
TRBV12-3/TRBV12-4	-	few	TRBJ1-1	CASSRRSNTEAFF	TGTGCCAGCAGCAGAAGGTCGAACACTGAAGCTTTCTTT
TRBV2	-	few	TRBJ1-2	CASRGRGGYTF	TGTGCCAGCAGGGGAAGGGGTGGCTACACCTTC
TRBV7-9	TRBD1	many	TRBJ1-2	CASSFADRGSYGYTF	TGTGCCAGCAGCTTCGCCGACAGGGGAAGCTATGGCTACACCTTC
TRBV11-3	-	-	TRBJ2-1	CASSLVRSDEQFF	TGTGCCAGCAGCTTAGTGAGGTCCGATGAGCAGTTCTTC
TRBV7-2	-	few	TRBJ1-2	CASSLDQNYGYTF	TGTGCCAGCAGCTTAGATCAAAACTATGGCTACACCTTC
TRBV9	-	few	TRBJ2-5	CASSLLGRQQETQYF	TGTGCCAGCAGCCTCCTAGGTAGACAGCAAGAGACCCAGTACTTC
TRBV4-3	-	many	TRBJ2-7	CASSQAAAGEVYEQYF	TGCGCCAGCAGCCAAGCCGCCGCCGGGGAGGTTTACGAGCAGTACTTC
TRBV7-2	-	-	TRBJ2-7	CASSLVPTYEQYF	TGTGCCAGCAGCTTAGTCCCGACATACGAGCAGTACTTC
TRBV4-3	-	-	TRBJ2-1	CASSQDGGAGREQFF	TGCGCCAGCAGCCAAGATGGGGGCGCAGGACGCGAGCAGTTCTTC
TRBV4-3	-	-	TRBJ1-4	CASSHGGGLHEKLFF	TGCGCCAGCAGCCACGGCGGGGGACTCCATGAAAAACTGTTTTTT
TRBV19	-	few	TRBJ2-5	CASSIDAGREETQYF	TGTGCCAGTAGTATAGATGCGGGCAGGGAAGAGACCCAGTACTTC
TRBV28	TRBD2	-	TRBJ2-7	CASSLLREYEQYF	TGTGCCAGCAGTTTACTGCGGGAGTACGAGCAGTACTTC
TRBV10-3	-	few	TRBJ2-7	CAISEDIYEQYF	TGTGCCATCAGTGAAGACATTTACGAGCAGTACTTC
TRBV4-3	TRBD2	few	TRBJ2-7	CASSQESSSGGAYEQYF	TGCGCCAGCAGCCAAGAAAGCTCAAGCGGGGGAGCCTACGAGCAGTACTTC
TRBV11-2	-	-	TRBJ1-2	CASSKDTHYGYTF	TGTGCCAGCAGCAAAGACACCCACTATGGCTACACCTTC
TRBV11-2	-	few	TRBJ2-7	CASSQHTLGYEQYF	TGTGCCAGCAGCCAACACACATTGGGTTACGAGCAGTACTTC
TRBV7-7	-	-	TRBJ2-1	CASSFFVGSYNEQFF	TGTGCCAGCAGCTTTTTCGTGGGATCCTACAATGAGCAGTTCTTC
TRBV3-1	-	many	TRBJ2-7	CASGLLTGSSYEQYF	TGTGCCAGCGGACTTCTTACAGGGAGCTCCTACGAGCAGTACTTC
TRBV4-1	TRBD1	few	TRBJ2-6	CASSQQGAGANVLTF	TGCGCCAGCAGCCAACAGGGGGCTGGGGCCAACGTCCTGACTTTC
TRBV6-1	-	-	TRBJ1-2	CASSEQNYGYTF	TGTGCCAGCAGTGAACAGAACTATGGCTACACCTTC
TRBV30	TRBD2	few	TRBJ2-1	CAWKASGPEQFF	TGTGCCTGGAAGGCTAGCGGGCCCGAGCAGTTCTTC
TRBV6-5	TRBD2	few	TRBJ2-2	CASSYLAGHTGELFF	TGTGCCAGCAGTTATCTAGCGGGGCACACCGGGGAGCTGTTTTTT
TRBV20-1	-	-	TRBJ2-1	CSASLASEKYNEQFF	TGCAGTGCTAGTTTAGCTAGCGAAAAATACAATGAGCAGTTCTTC
TRBV11-2	-	-	TRBJ2-7	CASSSRLVSYEQYF	TGTGCCAGCAGCTCGCGACTAGTCTCCTACGAGCAGTACTTC
TRBV5-1	TRBD1	-	TRBJ1-5	CASSLEGTGQPQHF	TGCGCCAGCAGCTTGGAAGGGACAGGTCAGCCCCAGCATTTT
TRBV5-1	TRBD1	-	TRBJ1-2	CASSSGQGDNYGYTF	TGCGCCAGCAGCTCTGGACAGGGTGATAACTATGGCTACACCTTC
TRBV5-8	-	few	TRBJ2-2	CASSLQARGQNTGELFF	TGTGCCAGCAGCCTCCAAGCTCGCGGGCAGAACACCGGGGAGCTGTTTTTT